Sequencing of this T cell receptor (beta chain) was carried out in a study of T-cell memory formation after mild COVID-19. V was clipped by 2 bases and J by 0 bases, with 11 bases between them. Germline V gene sequence: CDR1 DFQATT, CDR2 SNEGSKA (reference sequence). CDR3 length equals 16 residues. TCRdb re-derived calls from the 5' RACE reads in MiXCR, one entry per CDR3 protein. The sample lists about 280,000 distinct CDR3 sequences; around 8% were seen once. This clonotype has more than one count but fewer than ten. Sequences were obtained from PBMCs or a T cell subset sorted from them (not recorded which). The receptor comes from a man aged 18 to 29 who had mild COVID-19 (a few samples of this study predate the infection). Cell type and time point are not known. This chain links TRBV20-1 with TRBJ2-6; D not resolved. The CDR3 loop is CSARRDGYSGANVLTF. The DNA for the CDR3 is TGCAGTGCTAGAAGGGATGGATACTCTGGGGCCAACGTCCTGACTTTC.